This T cell receptor (beta chain) comes out of a study of T cells in Graves' hyperthyroidism and ophthalmopathy. The CDR3 spans 15 residues. Germline CDR1 is MNHEY and CDR2 is SMNVEV (reference sequence). Trimming left V 3 bases short and J 2 bases short, with 14 bases between. The source material, RNA transcripts, was used to amplify TCR beta CDR3 regions. TCR CDR3 regions were first amplified by RT-PCR with HTBI primers. One entry per CDR3 protein results from TCRdb running MiXCR on the multiplex PCR reads. The table has about 700,000 distinct CDR3 sequences, 11% to 15% seen once. Material: blood. The receptor's source is a woman aged 18-29 years with Graves' hyperthyroidism. J is TRBJ2-7 and V is TRBV27; D ambiguous. The CDR3 DNA sequence: TGTGCCAGCAGTTTGTTAGGACGGATCACCTACGAGCAGTACTTC. Its translation is CASSLLGRITYEQYF.